These 22 T cell receptor beta chains were sequenced from one sample in a study of T cells after yellow fever vaccination. TCRdb processed the 5' RACE reads anew with MiXCR; each CDR3 protein has one entry. The sample includes 200,000 to 300,000 distinct CDR3 sequences, 6.9% of them seen just once. The material was CD4+ T cells sorted from PBMCs, obtained 15 days after the yellow fever booster vaccination. The receptors stem from a man aged 25 to 40 who received the YFV17D yellow fever vaccine.

This clonotype occurred a few times. This rearrangement joins TRBV5-6 to TRBJ1-2; tentative D call: TRBD1 (5 bases). The V gene's germline CDR1 is SGHDT and CDR2 YYEEEE. CDR3 length: 15 amino acids. Trimming pared 4 bases from V and 5 bases from J, leaving 18 bases between. The CDR3 DNA sequence: TGTGCCAGCAGCCCCCTTACAGGTACAGCGTATGGCTACACCTTC. Its translation: CASSPLTGTAYGYTF.

This sequence joins TRBV6-2 or TRBV6-3 and TRBJ2-7, with TRBD1 matching 8 bases. Per germline, CDR1 MNHEY and CDR2 SVGEGT. CDR3 size: 15 residues. Losses at the gene ends were 6 bases for V and 0 bases for J; bases not matched to a gene: 7. CDR3 residues: CASRRTGKGSYEQYF. The CDR3 region has the DNA TGTGCCAGCAGGAGGACAGGGAAAGGCTCCTACGAGCAGTACTTC.

This clonotype was picked up many times. CDR3 bases: TGTGCCACTCTCCAGCCGAACACCGGGGAGCTGTTTTTT. Protein product: CATLQPNTGELFF. The chain links TRBV6-1 to TRBJ2-2; D call uncertain. The CDR3 runs to 13 residues. The germline CDR1 and CDR2 sequences are MNHNS and SASEGT. V lost 10 bases to trimming and J lost 0 bases, with 9 bases between them.

This clonotype was recorded a few times. The V gene is TRBV20-1, the J gene TRBJ1-6; 7 bases align to TRBD1. Germline V lookup: CDR1 DFQATT, CDR2 SNEGSKA (reference sequence). This CDR3 has 17 residues. V gave up 1 base and J gave up 7 bases; unmatched junction bases: 13. CDR3 coding DNA: TGCAGTGCTAGAGCGAGACAGGGCACTAGAGAGAATTCACCCCTCCACTTT. Protein product: CSARARQGTRENSPLHF.

The chain has TRBV7-3 and TRBJ2-3; unclear D gene. CDR3 length: 15 residues. Germline V CDR1 and CDR2: SGHTA, FQGTGA. V lost 2 bases and J 2 bases, leaving 11 bases between the germline ends. CDR3 nucleotides: TGTGCCAGCAGCTTAGTGTGGGCGCCCACAGATACGCAGTATTTT. This sequence encodes CASSLVWAPTDTQYF.

The chain employs TRBV7-2 and TRBJ1-5; no clear D. The CDR3 length is 13 residues. Trimming removed 3 bases at V and 6 bases at J, with 9 bases between. From germline, CDR1 is SGHTA and CDR2 FQGNSA. This chain's CDR3 is CASSFDGSQPQHF. The DNA for the CDR3 is TGTGCCAGCAGCTTTGACGGGAGTCAGCCCCAGCATTTT.

The V gene is TRBV12-3 or TRBV12-4, the J gene TRBJ1-6; unclear D gene. V lost 6 bases to trimming and J lost 8 bases, with 5 bases between them. CDR3 length equals 11 residues. CDR3 sequence (DNA): TGTGCCAGCAGAAGGGATTCACCCCTCCACTTT. It codes for CASRRDSPLHF.

This clonotype has ten or more counts. This chain joins TRBV5-1 and TRBJ2-7; 11 nucleotides align to TRBD2. The trim removed 3 bases at V and 3 bases at J, leaving 2 bases unmatched. Germline V lookup: CDR1 SGHRS, CDR2 YFSETQ. The CDR3 is made up of 14 amino acids. The CDR3 sequence: CASSSTSGNYEQYF. DNA for the CDR3: TGCGCCAGCAGCTCGACTAGCGGGAACTACGAGCAGTACTTC.

V and J are TRBV6-5 and TRBJ2-1; D gene uncertain. In germline, CDR1 is MNHEY, CDR2 SVGAGI. Deletions cut 0 bases from V and 5 bases from J, with 8 bases between. CDR3 length: 14 residues. The CDR3 DNA follows: TGTGCCAGCAGTTACTCGAACGGACACAATGAGCAGTTCTTC. Protein: CASSYSNGHNEQFF.

This clonotype was seen many times. The chain links TRBV6-5 to TRBJ2-7; TRBD1 is a possible D gene (5 bases). The germline gives CDR1 MNHEY, CDR2 SVGAGI. V was pared by 8 bases and J by 1 base, with 9 bases between. This CDR3 comprises 12 residues. The CDR3 region is CASFSGSYEQYF. The CDR3 DNA sequence: TGTGCCAGCTTCTCAGGGTCCTACGAGCAGTACTTC.

Concerning this clonotype itself: One end of the junction varies from germline; a read error may be responsible. The J gene is TRBJ1-1, the V gene TRBV7-8, with a tentative D call TRBD1 (5 bases). Germline CDR1 and CDR2: SGHVS and FQNEAQ. The CDR3 has 15 amino acids. In nucleotides, the CDR3 is TGTGCCAGCAGCGAAAGAATCCGGGACCCCGAGGGTTTAACTTTT. Its translation: CASSERIRDPEGLTF.

This chain links TRBV12-3 or TRBV12-4 with TRBJ2-1; 7 bases map to TRBD2. Trimming at V came to 1 base and at J to 9 bases, leaving 6 bases not matched to a gene. The CDR3 is made up of 14 amino acids. For the CDR3, the DNA is TGTGCCAGCAGTTTAGGGGGGGGAGGGCTTGAGCAGTTCTTC. Translating gives CASSLGGGGLEQFF.

This clonotype was observed many times. V gene TRBV5-1 combines with J gene TRBJ1-1; possibly TRBD1 for D (6 bases). CDR1 SGHRS and CDR2 YFSETQ come from the germline V gene. Trimming took off 1 base at V and 7 bases at J, with 14 bases between the two ends. This CDR3 spans 14 amino acids. The CDR3 DNA reads TGCGCCAGCAGCTTGAACGGAGGGGGGCGTGAAGCTTTCTTT. Its translation is CASSLNGGGREAFF.

The chain couples TRBV5-4 to TRBJ2-2; TRBD2 matches at 7 bases. Germline loops: CDR1 SGHNT, CDR2 YYREEE (reference sequence). The CDR3 runs to 15 residues. Unmatched junction bases numbered 11, after V lost 6 bases and J lost 6 bases. In DNA form, the CDR3 reads TGTGCCAGCAACGAGCGGGGAGTGGGGTCCGGGGAGCTGTTTTTT. Its translation is CASNERGVGSGELFF.

The chain combines TRBV20-1 with TRBJ2-5; D is unclear. Per germline, CDR1 DFQATT and CDR2 SNEGSKA (reference sequence). The V gene lost 2 bases and the J gene lost 5 bases, with 15 bases spanning the gap. This CDR3 region has 14 residues. As DNA, the CDR3 is TGCAGTGCTAGACCTACCACCCTGAGGGAGACCCAGTACTTC. It yields the protein CSARPTTLRETQYF.

The chain combines TRBV4-2 with TRBJ2-2; TRBD2 matches at 10 bases. This CDR3 has 17 amino acids. Looked up from germline, CDR1 is LGHNA and CDR2 is YNFKEQ. After removal of 1 base from V and 6 bases from J, the junction contained 8 bases not matched to a gene. This CDR3 reads CASSQAWSSGSPGELFF. The CDR3 nucleotides read TGTGCCAGCAGCCAAGCTTGGTCTAGCGGGAGTCCCGGGGAGCTGTTTTTT.

There are a few counts of this clonotype. The DNA for the CDR3 is TGCGCCAGCAGCACCGGACAGGGGGTAACTAGTGGAGATGAGCAGTTCTTC. Translating gives CASSTGQGVTSGDEQFF. The V and J genes are TRBV5-1 and TRBJ2-1, with 10 bases fitting TRBD1. Trimming removed 4 bases from V and 8 bases from J; junction bases left unmatched: 15. CDR1 and CDR2 (germline): SGHRS, YFSETQ. This CDR3 spans 17 amino acids.

There are a few counts of this clonotype. V gene TRBV20-1 combines with J gene TRBJ1-5; 8 bases are a match to TRBD1. CDR3 length equals 13 residues. Germline lookup yields CDR1 DFQATT and CDR2 SNEGSKA (reference sequence). With 7 bases clipped from V and 7 bases from J, the junction kept 9 bases outside the gene matches. The CDR3, as DNA: TGCAGTGGGGCCGGGGACAGGAGGCAGCCCCAGCATTTT. This encodes CSGAGDRRQPQHF.

V gene TRBV20-1 combines with J gene TRBJ2-5; D call uncertain. The CDR3 loop spans 15 amino acids. The V and J ends lost 1 base and 1 base respectively, with 13 bases between them. Germline CDR1 and CDR2: DFQATT and SNEGSKA (reference sequence). The CDR3 nucleotides are TGCAGTGCTAGAGTGGGATCGAGGCTCCAAGAGACCCAGTACTTC. Translation gives CSARVGSRLQETQYF.

This clonotype has more than one count but fewer than ten. The chain joins TRBV24-1 to TRBJ2-1; the D gene is possibly TRBD2 (6 bases). Trimming cost V 0 bases and J 4 bases, with 12 bases left between them. Germline values: CDR1 KGHDR, CDR2 SFDVKD. This CDR3 is built from 16 residues. Here the CDR3 reads CATSDLGASEYNEQFF. Here the CDR3 DNA reads TGTGCCACCAGTGATTTGGGGGCTAGCGAATACAATGAGCAGTTCTTC.

This sequence joins TRBV5-4 and TRBJ2-5; D gene ambiguous. This CDR3 region has 14 residues. V lost 4 bases, J lost 2 bases, and 12 bases lay in between. The germline V gene has CDR1 SGHNT and CDR2 YYREEE (reference sequence). CDR3 sequence (DNA): TGTGCCAGCAGCCCTGGTCGGGCGCAAGAGACCCAGTACTTC. Protein sequence: CASSPGRAQETQYF.

There are many counts of this clonotype. The chain combines TRBV20-1 with TRBJ2-1, with TRBD2 matching 10 bases. The length of the CDR3 is 19 residues. Germline values: CDR1 DFQATT, CDR2 SNEGSKA (reference sequence). V dropped 4 bases and J dropped 0; count of bases not matched to a gene: 15. The CDR3, as DNA: TGCAGTGCTACCCGGACTAGCGGCGATATTCACAGCTCCTACAATGAGCAGTTCTTC. It encodes CSATRTSGDIHSSYNEQFF.